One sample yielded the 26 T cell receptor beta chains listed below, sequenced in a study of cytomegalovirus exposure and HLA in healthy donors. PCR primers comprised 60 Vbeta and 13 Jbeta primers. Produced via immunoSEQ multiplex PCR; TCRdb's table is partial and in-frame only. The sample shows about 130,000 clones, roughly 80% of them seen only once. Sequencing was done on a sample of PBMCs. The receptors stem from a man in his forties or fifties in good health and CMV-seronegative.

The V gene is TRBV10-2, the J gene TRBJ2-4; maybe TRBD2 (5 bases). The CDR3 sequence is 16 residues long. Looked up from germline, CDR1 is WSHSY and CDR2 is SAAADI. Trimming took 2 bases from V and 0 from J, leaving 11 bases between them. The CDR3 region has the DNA TGCGCCAGCAGTGAGAGGAGCGGAGGAGCCAAAAACATTCAGTACTTC. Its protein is CASSERSGGAKNIQYF.

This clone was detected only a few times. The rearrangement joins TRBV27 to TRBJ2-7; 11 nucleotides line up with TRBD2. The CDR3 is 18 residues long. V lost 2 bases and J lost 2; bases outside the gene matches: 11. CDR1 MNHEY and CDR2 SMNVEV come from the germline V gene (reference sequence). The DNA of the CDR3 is TGTGCCAGCAGTTTACGACTAGCGGGACCCTCAGGGCCCTACGAGCAGTACTTC. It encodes CASSLRLAGPSGPYEQYF.

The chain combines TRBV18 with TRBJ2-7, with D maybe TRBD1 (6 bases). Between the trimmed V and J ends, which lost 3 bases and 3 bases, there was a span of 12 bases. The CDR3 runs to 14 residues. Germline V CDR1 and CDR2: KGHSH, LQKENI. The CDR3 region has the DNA TGTGCCAGCTCACCCCCCGGGACAAACTACGAGCAGTACTTC. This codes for CASSPPGTNYEQYF.

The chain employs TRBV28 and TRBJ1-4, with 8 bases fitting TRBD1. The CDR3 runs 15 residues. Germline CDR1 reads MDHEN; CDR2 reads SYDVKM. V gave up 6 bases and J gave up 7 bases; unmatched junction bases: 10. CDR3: CASSPGQGGIEKLFF. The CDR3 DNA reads TGTGCCAGCAGCCCCGGACAGGGTGGGATTGAAAAACTGTTTTTT.

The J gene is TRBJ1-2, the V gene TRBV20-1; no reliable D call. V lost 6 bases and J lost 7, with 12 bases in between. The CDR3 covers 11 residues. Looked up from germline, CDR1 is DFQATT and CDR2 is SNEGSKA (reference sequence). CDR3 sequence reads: CSAPVGPGYTF. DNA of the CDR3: TGCAGTGCCCCCGTCGGTCCTGGCTACACCTTC.

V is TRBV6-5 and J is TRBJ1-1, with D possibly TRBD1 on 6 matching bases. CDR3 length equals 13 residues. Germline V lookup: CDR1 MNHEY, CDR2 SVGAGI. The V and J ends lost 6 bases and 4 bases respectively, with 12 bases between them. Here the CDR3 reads CASRPGVRTEAFF. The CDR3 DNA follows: TGTGCCAGCAGACCAGGGGTCCGCACTGAAGCTTTCTTT.

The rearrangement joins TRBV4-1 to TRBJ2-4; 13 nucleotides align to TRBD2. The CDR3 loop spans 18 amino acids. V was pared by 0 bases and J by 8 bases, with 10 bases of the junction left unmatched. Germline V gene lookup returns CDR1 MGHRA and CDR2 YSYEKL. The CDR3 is CASSQDRTSGSGRYIQYF. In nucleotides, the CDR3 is TGCGCCAGCAGCCAAGATCGGACTAGCGGGAGCGGTCGATACATTCAGTACTTC.

The CDR3 spells CASSDLRRQKVTSTDTQYF. The CDR3 DNA reads TGCGCCAGCAGTGATTTAAGGAGACAGAAAGTTACTAGCACAGATACGCAGTATTTT. The chain links TRBV10-2 to TRBJ2-3; D is possibly TRBD1 (5 bases). V was pared by 3 bases and J by 0 bases, with 22 bases between. The CDR3 contains 19 residues. The germline V gene has CDR1 WSHSY and CDR2 SAAADI.

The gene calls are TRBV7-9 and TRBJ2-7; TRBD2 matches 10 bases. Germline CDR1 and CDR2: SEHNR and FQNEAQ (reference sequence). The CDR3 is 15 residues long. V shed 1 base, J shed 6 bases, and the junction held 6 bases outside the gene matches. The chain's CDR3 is CASSLGGTSDPEQYF. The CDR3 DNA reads TGTGCCAGCAGCTTAGGCGGGACTAGCGATCCCGAGCAGTACTTC.

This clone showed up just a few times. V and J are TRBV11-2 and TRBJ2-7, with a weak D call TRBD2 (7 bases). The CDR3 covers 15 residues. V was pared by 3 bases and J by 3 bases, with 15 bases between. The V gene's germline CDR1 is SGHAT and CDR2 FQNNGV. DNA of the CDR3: TGTGCCAGCAGCTTTGGGGGGGCTGTAAACTACGAGCAGTACTTC. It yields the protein CASSFGGAVNYEQYF.

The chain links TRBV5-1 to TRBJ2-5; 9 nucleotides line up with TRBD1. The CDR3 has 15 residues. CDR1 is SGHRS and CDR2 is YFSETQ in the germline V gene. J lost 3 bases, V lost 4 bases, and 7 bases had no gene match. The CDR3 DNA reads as TGCGCCAGCAGCAACAACGACAGGGGGGAAGAGACCCAGTACTTC. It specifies CASSNNDRGEETQYF.

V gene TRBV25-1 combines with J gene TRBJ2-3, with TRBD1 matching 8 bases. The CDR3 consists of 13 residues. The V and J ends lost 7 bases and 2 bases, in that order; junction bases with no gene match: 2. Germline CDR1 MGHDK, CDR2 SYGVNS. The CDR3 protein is CASTGQDTDTQYF. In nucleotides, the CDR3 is TGTGCCAGCACGGGACAGGACACAGATACGCAGTATTTT.

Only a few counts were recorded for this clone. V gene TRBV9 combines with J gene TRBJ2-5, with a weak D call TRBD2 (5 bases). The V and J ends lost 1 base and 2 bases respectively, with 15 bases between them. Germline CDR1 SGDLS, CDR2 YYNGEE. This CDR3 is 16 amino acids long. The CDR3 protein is CASSVQESGAQETQYF. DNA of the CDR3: TGTGCCAGCAGCGTACAGGAGAGCGGAGCACAAGAGACCCAGTACTTC.

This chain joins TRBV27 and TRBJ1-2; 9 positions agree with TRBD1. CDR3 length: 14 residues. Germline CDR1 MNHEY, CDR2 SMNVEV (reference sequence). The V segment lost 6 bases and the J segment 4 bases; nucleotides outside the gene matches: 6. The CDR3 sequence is CASRRTGEAYGYTF. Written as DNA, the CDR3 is TGTGCCAGCAGGCGGACAGGGGAAGCCTATGGCTACACCTTC.

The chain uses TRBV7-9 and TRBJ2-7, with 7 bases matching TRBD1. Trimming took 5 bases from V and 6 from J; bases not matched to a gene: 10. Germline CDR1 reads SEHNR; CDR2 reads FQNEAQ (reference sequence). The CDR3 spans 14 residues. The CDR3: CASSKQGSPTEQYF. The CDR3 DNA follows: TGTGCCAGCAGCAAACAGGGGTCCCCAACCGAGCAGTACTTC.

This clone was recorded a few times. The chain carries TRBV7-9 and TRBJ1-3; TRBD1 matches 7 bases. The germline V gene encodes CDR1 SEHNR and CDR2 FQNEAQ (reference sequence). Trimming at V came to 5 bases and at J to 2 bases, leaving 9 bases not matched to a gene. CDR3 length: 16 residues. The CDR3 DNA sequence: TGTGCCAGCAGCCCGCAACTTACAGGGGCTGGAAACACCATATATTTT. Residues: CASSPQLTGAGNTIYF.

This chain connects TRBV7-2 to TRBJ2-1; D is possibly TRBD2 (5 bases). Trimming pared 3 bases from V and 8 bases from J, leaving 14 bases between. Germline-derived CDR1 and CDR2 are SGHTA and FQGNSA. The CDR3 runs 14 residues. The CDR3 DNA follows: TGTGCCAGCAGCTTCGCCGGGTCGCGGGATGAGCAGTTCTTC. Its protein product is CASSFAGSRDEQFF.

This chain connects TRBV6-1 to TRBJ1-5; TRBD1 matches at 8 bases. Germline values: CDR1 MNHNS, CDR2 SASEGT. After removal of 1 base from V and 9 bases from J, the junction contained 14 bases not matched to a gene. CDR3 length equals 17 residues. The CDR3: CASSEDRWTGRVRPQHF. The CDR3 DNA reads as TGTGCCAGCAGTGAAGATAGGTGGACAGGGAGAGTGAGGCCCCAGCATTTT.

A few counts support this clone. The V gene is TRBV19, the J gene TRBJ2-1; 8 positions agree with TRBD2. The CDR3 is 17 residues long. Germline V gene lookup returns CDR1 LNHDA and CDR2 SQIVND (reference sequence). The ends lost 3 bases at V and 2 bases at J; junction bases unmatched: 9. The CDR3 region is CASSILSSGSPYNEQFF. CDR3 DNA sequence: TGTGCCAGTAGTATTCTCTCAAGCGGGAGCCCCTACAATGAGCAGTTCTTC.

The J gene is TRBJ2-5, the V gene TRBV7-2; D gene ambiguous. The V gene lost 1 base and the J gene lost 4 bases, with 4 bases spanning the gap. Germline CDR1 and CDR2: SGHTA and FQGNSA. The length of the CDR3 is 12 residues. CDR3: CASSLVLETQYF. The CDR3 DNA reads TGTGCCAGCAGCTTAGTTCTAGAGACCCAGTACTTC.

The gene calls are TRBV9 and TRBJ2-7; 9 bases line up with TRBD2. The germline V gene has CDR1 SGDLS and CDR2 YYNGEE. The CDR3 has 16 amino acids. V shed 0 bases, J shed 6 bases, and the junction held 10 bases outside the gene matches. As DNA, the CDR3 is TGTGCCAGCAGCGTAGGGTTAGCGGGAGTTGCCCTCGAGCAGTACTTC. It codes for CASSVGLAGVALEQYF.

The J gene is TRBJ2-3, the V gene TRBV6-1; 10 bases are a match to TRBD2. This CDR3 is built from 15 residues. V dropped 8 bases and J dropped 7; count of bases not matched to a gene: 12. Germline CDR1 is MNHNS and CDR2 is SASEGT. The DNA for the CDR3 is TGTGCCAGCGATCGGGCTAGCGGGAGAGCCCATACGCAGTATTTT. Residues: CASDRASGRAHTQYF.

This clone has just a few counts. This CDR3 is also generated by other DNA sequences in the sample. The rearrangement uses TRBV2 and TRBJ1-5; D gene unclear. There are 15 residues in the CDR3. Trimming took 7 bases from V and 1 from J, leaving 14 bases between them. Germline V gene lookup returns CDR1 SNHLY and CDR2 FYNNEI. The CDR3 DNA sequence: TGTGCCAGCACACTTTTGGGAGGGAGCAATCAGCCCCAGCATTTT. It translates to CASTLLGGSNQPQHF.

CDR3 DNA sequence: TGTGCCAGCAGCTTAGCCGGTGTGGAGACCCAGTACTTC. It encodes CASSLAGVETQYF. V and J are TRBV7-8 and TRBJ2-5, with no clear D. Per germline, CDR1 SGHVS and CDR2 FQNEAQ. This CDR3 is built from 13 residues. With 0 bases removed from V and 5 bases from J, the gap between germline ends came to 7 bases.

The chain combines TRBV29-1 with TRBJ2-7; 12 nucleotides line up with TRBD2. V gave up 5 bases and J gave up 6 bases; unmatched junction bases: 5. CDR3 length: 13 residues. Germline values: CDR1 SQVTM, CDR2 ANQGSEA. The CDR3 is CSVPSGRAGEQYF. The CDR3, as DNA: TGCAGCGTTCCTAGCGGGAGGGCCGGCGAGCAGTACTTC.

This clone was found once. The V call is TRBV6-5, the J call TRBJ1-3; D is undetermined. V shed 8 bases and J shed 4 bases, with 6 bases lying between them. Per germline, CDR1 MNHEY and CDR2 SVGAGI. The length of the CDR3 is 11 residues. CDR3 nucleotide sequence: TGTGCCAGCTTTCGGGGAAACACCATATATTTT. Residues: CASFRGNTIYF.